The 32 T cell receptor beta chains below come from one sample, sequenced in a study of glioma-infiltrating T cells after dendritic cell vaccination. Method: immunoSEQ multiplex PCR; TCRdb's copy keeps in-frame clones and lacks some. The table shows roughly 70,000 clones, with around 80% occurring only once. The specimen comprised blood, sampled before dendritic cell vaccination. These receptors were obtained from a human donor with glioblastoma.

Written as DNA, the CDR3 is TGTGCCAGCAATAAGGGAGATTCACCCCTCCACTTT. Protein: CASNKGDSPLHF. The chain recombines TRBV9 with TRBJ1-6; D not resolved. This CDR3 is built from 12 residues. V shed 6 bases and J shed 8 bases, with 9 bases lying between them. Germline values: CDR1 SGDLS, CDR2 YYNGEE. The full variable domain, completed using reference TRBV9 and TRBJ1-6, is DSGVTQTPKHLITATGQRVTLRCSPRSGDLSVYWYQQSLDQGLQFLIQYYNGEERAKGNILERFSAQQFPDLHSELNLSSLELGDSALYFCASNKGDSPLHFGNGTRLTVT.

The chain is built from TRBV7-9 and TRBJ1-4, with 7 positions matching TRBD1. Germline V gene lookup returns CDR1 SEHNR and CDR2 FQNEAQ (reference sequence). Unmatched junction bases numbered 16, after V lost 5 bases and J lost 7 bases. CDR3 length equals 17 residues. CDR3 sequence: CASSLWDSPRTFEKLFF. CDR3 nucleotides: TGTGCCAGCAGCCTTTGGGACAGCCCCAGGACTTTTGAAAAACTGTTTTTT.

The chain links TRBV6-5 to TRBJ1-2, with 8 bases aligning to TRBD1. The CDR3 is 16 residues long. Germline V gives CDR1 MNHEY, CDR2 SVGAGI. J lost 0 bases, V lost 0 bases, and 3 bases had no gene match. The DNA of the CDR3 is TGTGCCAGCAGTTACTCCTTGACAGGGGCTAACTATGGCTACACCTTC. Its translation is CASSYSLTGANYGYTF.

The chain carries TRBV18 and TRBJ1-2, with D possibly being TRBD1 (5 bases). V was pared by 0 bases and J by 8 bases, with 13 bases between. CDR1 is KGHSH and CDR2 is LQKENI in the germline V gene. This CDR3 has 14 amino acids. DNA for the CDR3: TGTGCCAGCTCACCACCAACCGGGGCGGGAGGCTACACCTTC. Its protein product is CASSPPTGAGGYTF. Full variable domain (outside the CDR3, taken from reference TRBV18 and TRBJ1-2): NAGVMQNPRHLVRRRGQEARLRCSPMKGHSHVYWYRQLPEEGLKFMVYLQKENIIDESGMPKERFSAEFPKEGPSILRIQQVVRGDSAAYFCASSPPTGAGGYTFGSGTRLTVV.

V and J are TRBV7-9 and TRBJ2-5; TRBD1 agrees at 7 bases. The CDR3 has 15 residues. Trimming at V came to 5 bases and at J to 1 base, leaving 7 bases not matched to a gene. From germline, CDR1 is SEHNR and CDR2 FQNEAQ (reference sequence). The CDR3, as DNA: TGTGCCAGCAGCCGCACAGGGGTCCTCCAAGAGACCCAGTACTTC. It encodes CASSRTGVLQETQYF.

V gene TRBV5-6 combines with J gene TRBJ2-3; a possible D gene is TRBD2 (6 bases). The CDR3 sequence is 16 residues long. Trimming removed 3 bases at V and 1 base at J, with 15 bases between. Germline CDR1 is SGHDT and CDR2 is YYEEEE. CDR3 region: CASSSPGWEGTDTQYF. CDR3 bases: TGTGCCAGCAGCTCTCCAGGGTGGGAGGGCACAGATACGCAGTATTTT.

V and J are TRBV7-9 and TRBJ2-1, with 11 bases identical to TRBD2. The CDR3 spans 16 residues. V gave up 3 bases and J gave up 8 bases; unmatched junction bases: 9. CDR1 is SEHNR and CDR2 is FQNEAQ in the germline V gene (reference sequence). The CDR3 nucleotides read TGTGCCAGCAGCTTCTCGGTAGCGGGAGGGCCGGATGAGCAGTTCTTC. Amino acid sequence: CASSFSVAGGPDEQFF.

This chain links TRBV5-4 with TRBJ2-2; D is perhaps TRBD1 (5 bases). In germline, CDR1 is SGHNT, CDR2 YYREEE (reference sequence). This CDR3 is built from 15 residues. The germline V and J ends were trimmed by 5 bases and 4 bases, with 15 bases remaining between them. The CDR3 DNA reads as TGTGCCAGCAGTCTGCTGCAGGGTGGCACCGGGGAGCTGTTTTTT. It is translated as CASSLLQGGTGELFF.

This chain connects TRBV18 to TRBJ1-2, with 7 nucleotides matching TRBD1. V trimming: 3 bases; J trimming: 4 bases; junction bases outside the gene matches: 5. Germline V gene lookup returns CDR1 KGHSH and CDR2 LQKENI. The CDR3 sequence is 14 residues long. CDR3 in DNA: TGTGCCAGCTCACCGACAGGGAATTTCTATGGCTACACCTTC. It yields the protein CASSPTGNFYGYTF.

J is TRBJ2-3 and V is TRBV2; possibly TRBD2 for D (6 bases). V lost 6 bases to trimming and J lost 0 bases, with 16 bases between them. The CDR3 runs to 16 residues. The germline gives CDR1 SNHLY, CDR2 FYNNEI. CDR3 residues: CASRKAGLGSTDTQYF. In DNA, the CDR3 is TGTGCCAGCAGGAAGGCGGGACTCGGTAGCACAGATACGCAGTATTTT.

This clone was detected only once. This chain links TRBV5-6 with TRBJ2-7; TRBD1 agrees at 9 bases. The CDR3 runs 18 residues. Germline CDR1 is SGHDT and CDR2 is YYEEEE. Unmatched junction bases numbered 18, after V lost 4 bases and J lost 4 bases. The CDR3 DNA reads as TGTGCCAGCAGCCCCTTATTTACCGGGACAGGGAGGTCGTACGAGCAGTACGTC. Translation: CASSPLFTGTGRSYEQYV.

CDR3: CASNLGQVQETQYF. The CDR3 nucleotides are TGTGCCAGCAATCTGGGACAGGTCCAGGAGACCCAGTACTTC. The genes are TRBV2 and TRBJ2-5; 8 bases align to TRBD1. The CDR3 has 14 residues. Germline CDR1 is SNHLY and CDR2 is FYNNEI. V shed 7 bases and J 5 bases; nucleotides not matched to a gene: 9.

The rearrangement links TRBV11-1 to TRBJ2-1, with D perhaps TRBD2 (7 bases). Per germline, CDR1 SGHAT and CDR2 FQDESV (reference sequence). The V end lost 0 bases, the J end lost 7 bases, and 19 bases lay between the germline ends. The CDR3 length is 17 residues. CDR3 nucleotides: TGTGCCAGCAGCTTAGCGGGGGGGCTTTCCCACTGGAATGAGCAGTTCTTC. Protein sequence: CASSLAGGLSHWNEQFF.

This rearrangement joins TRBV9 to TRBJ2-5; 11 bases map to TRBD1. Germline V CDR1 and CDR2: SGDLS, YYNGEE. The V and J ends lost 0 bases and 4 bases, in that order; junction bases with no gene match: 2. The CDR3 extends over 15 amino acids. In DNA, the CDR3 is TGTGCCAGCAGCGTAGGGACAGGGGGCGGAGAGACCCAGTACTTC. Translating it yields CASSVGTGGGETQYF.

V is TRBV5-1 and J is TRBJ2-1, with D perhaps matching TRBD2 (5 bases). The CDR3 has 15 amino acids. V was clipped by 1 base and J by 1 base, with 9 bases between them. Germline CDR1 is SGHRS and CDR2 is YFSETQ. The CDR3 protein is CASSLRPGSYNEQFF. Here the CDR3 DNA reads TGCGCCAGCAGCTTGAGGCCGGGATCCTACAATGAGCAGTTCTTC.

A few counts support this clone. The chain recombines TRBV19 with TRBJ2-2; 8 bases agree with TRBD1. V lost 2 bases, J lost 2 bases, and 7 bases stayed unmatched. CDR3 length equals 17 residues. Looked up from germline, CDR1 is LNHDA and CDR2 is SQIVND (reference sequence). CDR3 amino acids: CASSIIPGQANTGELFF. The CDR3 nucleotides are TGTGCCAGTAGTATAATACCGGGACAGGCTAACACCGGGGAGCTGTTTTTT. Supplemented by reference TRBV19 and TRBJ2-2, the full variable domain reads DGGITQSPKYLFRKEGQNVTLSCEQNLNHDAMYWYRQDPGQGLRLIYYSQIVNDFQKGDIAEGYSVSREKKESFPLTVTSAQKNPTAFYLCASSIIPGQANTGELFFGEGSRLTVL.

This rearrangement joins TRBV7-3 to TRBJ2-3; the match to TRBD2 covers 7 bases. Germline CDR1 SGHTA, CDR2 FQGTGA. CDR3 length: 17 amino acids. V lost 1 base, J lost 3 bases, and 10 bases stayed unmatched. The CDR3 here is CASSLIARGDATDTQYF. In DNA form, the CDR3 reads TGTGCCAGCAGCTTAATTGCCCGGGGGGATGCTACAGATACGCAGTATTTT.

V is TRBV6-1 and J is TRBJ2-5, with 12 nucleotides matching TRBD2. With V trimmed by 2 bases and J by 4 bases, 8 bases remained unmatched. Germline CDR1 reads MNHNS; CDR2 reads SASEGT. The CDR3 spans 17 residues. CDR3 protein: CASSEYGLAGNLETQYF. CDR3 DNA sequence: TGTGCCAGCAGTGAATACGGACTAGCGGGGAACTTAGAGACCCAGTACTTC.

V gene TRBV6-5 combines with J gene TRBJ1-1; D is perhaps TRBD1 (5 bases). Trimming took 5 bases from V and 4 from J, leaving 14 bases between them. The CDR3 has 14 amino acids. Germline-derived CDR1 and CDR2 are MNHEY and SVGAGI. CDR3 coding DNA: TGTGCCAGCAGTGAAATGCAGGGTGGCACTGAAGCTTTCTTT. This translates into CASSEMQGGTEAFF.

The rearrangement uses TRBV5-1 and TRBJ2-3, with 12 nucleotides matching TRBD2. The length of the CDR3 is 18 residues. J lost 0 bases, V lost 3 bases, and 8 bases had no gene match. Germline V gives CDR1 SGHRS, CDR2 YFSETQ. The CDR3 coding sequence is TGCGCCAGCAGCTCACTAGCGGGGGGACTTCGGAGCACAGATACGCAGTATTTT. Translated: CASSSLAGGLRSTDTQYF.

CDR3 amino acids: CASSDEAGGPTDTQYF. In DNA, the CDR3 is TGTGCCAGCAGTGACGAGGCGGGAGGGCCCACAGATACGCAGTATTTT. The V call is TRBV6-4, the J call TRBJ2-3, with TRBD2 matching 9 bases. The junction had 5 bases not matched to a gene; V was cut back by 2 bases and J by 2 bases. The V gene's germline CDR1 is MRHNA and CDR2 SNTAGT. This CDR3 spans 16 amino acids.

This clone was found a few times. The genes are TRBV19 and TRBJ2-5, with TRBD2 matching 7 bases. CDR1 is LNHDA and CDR2 is SQIVND in the germline V gene (reference sequence). This CDR3 spans 14 amino acids. V shed 6 bases and J 2 bases; nucleotides not matched to a gene: 6. Here the CDR3 DNA reads TGTGCCAGTAGGCCCCCCGGGGGGCAAGAGACCCAGTACTTC. Residues: CASRPPGGQETQYF.

The chain is built from TRBV11-2 and TRBJ1-5; D gene uncertain. The CDR3 is 15 residues long. CDR1 is SGHAT and CDR2 is FQNNGV in the germline V gene. The V and J ends lost 1 base and 3 bases respectively, with 10 bases between them. In DNA, the CDR3 is TGTGCCAGCAGCTTAGGTGCAGCGAACAATCAGCCCCAGCATTTT. Translating it yields CASSLGAANNQPQHF.

V is TRBV5-8 and J is TRBJ2-2; TRBD2 matches 16 bases. The CDR3 is made up of 20 amino acids. V lost 0 bases to trimming and J lost 7 bases; unmatched junction nucleotides: 12. Germline CDR1 and CDR2: SGHTS and YDEGEE. CDR3 sequence (DNA): TGTGCCAGCAGCTTGGGACAACCGGGACTAGCGGGAGGGCCGGACGGGGAGCTGTTTTTT. Residues: CASSLGQPGLAGGPDGELFF.

The chain employs TRBV5-4 and TRBJ1-2; tentative D call: TRBD1 (6 bases). The CDR3 loop spans 13 amino acids. Deletions cut 4 bases from V and 4 bases from J, with 11 bases between. Germline V lookup: CDR1 SGHNT, CDR2 YYREEE (reference sequence). CDR3 bases: TGTGCCAGCAGCCTACAGGGTGGCTATGGCTACACCTTC. Translating gives CASSLQGGYGYTF.

This clone occurred a few times. The same CDR3 can be traced to other DNA sequences in this sample. The V gene is TRBV6-1, the J gene TRBJ1-2; the match to TRBD1 covers 7 bases. J was trimmed by 8 bases and V by 2 bases; bases with no gene match: 8. The CDR3 has 14 residues. Per the germline V gene, CDR1 is MNHNS and CDR2 is SASEGT. This chain's CDR3 is CASSETDRVGGYTF. The CDR3 DNA reads as TGTGCCAGCAGTGAAACCGACAGGGTAGGCGGCTACACCTTC.

The rearrangement uses TRBV7-6 and TRBJ2-5; the D is unclear. Germline CDR1 and CDR2: SGHVS and FNYEAQ. Trimming removed 5 bases at V and 5 bases at J, with 9 bases between. The CDR3 is made up of 12 amino acids. CDR3 DNA: TGTGCCAGCAGCGCAGCCGGGGAGACCCAGTACTTC. Encoded protein: CASSAAGETQYF.

This chain uses TRBV18 with TRBJ1-3, with 10 nucleotides matching TRBD1. The germline gives CDR1 KGHSH, CDR2 LQKENI. This CDR3 has 17 amino acids. The V segment lost 3 bases and the J segment 4 bases; nucleotides outside the gene matches: 9. CDR3 DNA: TGTGCCAGCTCACCCCTGGGACAGGGGTCCAACGGAAACACCATATATTTT. Its protein product is CASSPLGQGSNGNTIYF.

The chain recombines TRBV11-2 with TRBJ1-2; no definite D call. CDR1 is SGHAT and CDR2 is FQNNGV in the germline V gene. The V gene lost 0 bases and the J gene lost 2 bases, with 10 bases spanning the gap. This CDR3 contains 15 residues. The chain's CDR3 is CASSLEGWANYGYTF. The CDR3 DNA follows: TGTGCCAGCAGCTTAGAGGGTTGGGCGAACTATGGCTACACCTTC.

J is TRBJ2-7 and V is TRBV30, with TRBD1 matching 10 bases. V lost 2 bases, J lost 3 bases, and 7 bases stayed unmatched. The CDR3 runs 15 residues. CDR1 is GTSNPN and CDR2 is SVGIG in the germline V gene (reference sequence). Here the CDR3 reads CAWSRQGAVGYEQYV. The CDR3 DNA sequence: TGTGCCTGGAGTAGACAGGGGGCGGTAGGCTACGAGCAGTACGTC.

For this clone: Here the CDR3 omits its conserved ending phenylalanine or tryptophan, so a read error is the likely source. The CDR3 is CASSINRGRTEAFL. DNA for the CDR3: TGTGCCAGTAGTATTAACAGGGGTAGGACTGAAGCTTTCCTT. The V and J genes are TRBV19 and TRBJ1-1, with 7 bases identical to TRBD1. The CDR3 contains 14 residues. The J segment lost 5 bases and the V segment lost 3 bases, leaving 6 bases of the junction unmatched. In germline, CDR1 is LNHDA, CDR2 SQIVND (reference sequence).

This clone was recorded a few times. V is TRBV10-2 and J is TRBJ2-1; 9 bases line up with TRBD2. Germline CDR1 and CDR2: WSHSY and SAAADI. Trimming cost V 2 bases and J 6 bases; bases outside gene matches: 5. There are 15 residues in the CDR3. The CDR3 bases are TGCGCCAGCAGTGAGCGCGGGAGGGCCCTCAATGAGCAGTTCTTC. Its translation: CASSERGRALNEQFF.